This T cell receptor (beta chain) originates from a study of cytomegalovirus exposure and HLA in healthy donors. Findings and caveats of the study: In a later analysis, TCR beta V- and J-gene trimming showed a link to a missense DCLRE1C variant.

Use of 60 Vbeta and 13 Jbeta primers characterized the PCR. Generated by immunoSEQ multiplex PCR, the TCRdb table keeps only in-frame clones and is missing some. The sample has about 170,000 clones; about 81% are singletons. There are a few counts of this clone. The antigen remains undetermined. The sample comprised PBMCs. The clonotype originates from a girl between 10 and 17 years old in good health and CMV-seropositive.

The CDR3 coding sequence is TGTGCCAGCAGCGTAGCTCGGACTAGCGGGAGGCCGAGCGCAGATACGCAGTATTTT. Amino acids: CASSVARTSGRPSADTQYF. This rearrangement joins TRBV9 to TRBJ2-3; 14 bases align to TRBD2. The J segment lost 4 bases and the V segment lost 0 bases, leaving 10 bases of the junction unmatched. This CDR3 region has 19 residues. CDR1 SGDLS and CDR2 YYNGEE come from the germline V gene.